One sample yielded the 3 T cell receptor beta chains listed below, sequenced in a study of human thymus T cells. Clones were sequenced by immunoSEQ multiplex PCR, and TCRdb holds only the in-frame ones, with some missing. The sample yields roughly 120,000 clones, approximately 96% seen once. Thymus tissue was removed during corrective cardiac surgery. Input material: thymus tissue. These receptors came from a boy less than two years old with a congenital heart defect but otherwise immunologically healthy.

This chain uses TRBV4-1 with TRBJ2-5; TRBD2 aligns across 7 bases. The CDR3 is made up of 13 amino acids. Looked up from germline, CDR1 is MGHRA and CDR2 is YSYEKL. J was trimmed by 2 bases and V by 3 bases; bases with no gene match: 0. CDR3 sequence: CASSQGGQETQYF. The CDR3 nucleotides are TGCGCCAGCAGCCAGGGGGGGCAAGAGACCCAGTACTTC.

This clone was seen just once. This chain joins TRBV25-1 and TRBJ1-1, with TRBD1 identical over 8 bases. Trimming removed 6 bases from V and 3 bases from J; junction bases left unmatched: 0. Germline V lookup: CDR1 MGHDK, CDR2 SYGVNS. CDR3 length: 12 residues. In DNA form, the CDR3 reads TGTGCCAGCAGGGACAGGGACACTGAAGCTTTCTTT. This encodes CASRDRDTEAFF. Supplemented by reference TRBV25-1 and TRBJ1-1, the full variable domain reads EADIYQTPRYLVIGTGKKITLECSQTMGHDKMYWYQQDPGMELHLIHYSYGVNSTEKGDLSSESTVSRIRTEHFPLTLESARPSHTSQYLCASRDRDTEAFFGQGTRLTVV.

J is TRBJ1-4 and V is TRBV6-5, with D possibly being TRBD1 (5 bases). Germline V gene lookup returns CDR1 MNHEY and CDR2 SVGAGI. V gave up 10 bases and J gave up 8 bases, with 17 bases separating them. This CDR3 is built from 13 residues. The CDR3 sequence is CATKELRDEKLFF. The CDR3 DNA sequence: TGTGCCACCAAAGAACTAAGGGACGAAAAACTGTTTTTT.